Listed here are 14 T cell receptor beta chains from one sample, sequenced in a study of neurological immune-mediated disorders (dated by TCRdb to the late 2010s). This specimen's time point label, per the study, means: longitudinal time-point 1 (baseline). The receptor library was made with 5' RACE. Sequenced on an Illumina HiSeq 2500. Using fastp trimming at Q25 and MiXCR clonotype assembly, TCRdb reanalyzed the public sequencing data and kept in-frame beta chains. Entries are consolidated by CDR3 protein sequence, retaining the most common genes and DNA. The sample table holds tens of thousands of distinct CDR3 sequences, of which approximately 13% were seen once. Around 4.3% of the sample is held by the ten biggest clonotypes. Sequences were obtained from PBMCs. The source is a female donor with HTLV-1-associated myelopathy (HAM/TSP).

The chain joins TRBV6-6 to TRBJ1-6; D gene ambiguous. This CDR3 is 14 amino acids long. Germline lookup yields CDR1 MNHNY and CDR2 SVGAGI (reference sequence). V was clipped by 2 bases and J by 8 bases, with 10 bases between them. The CDR3 spells CASSYAESDSPLHF. CDR3 DNA: TGTGCCAGCAGTTACGCGGAGAGCGATTCACCCCTCCACTTT.

This clonotype was counted at least ten times. This chain connects TRBV18 to TRBJ2-1; 9 bases line up with TRBD1. There are 15 residues in the CDR3. Germline assignment: CDR1 KGHSH and CDR2 LQKENI. The V gene end was trimmed by 3 bases and the J gene end by 8 bases; junction bases not matched to a gene: 8. The CDR3, as DNA: TGTGCCAGCTCACCTCCGGGACAGGGTAGACATGAGCAGTTCTTC. This sequence encodes CASSPPGQGRHEQFF.

This clonotype was seen at least ten times. The chain uses TRBV5-1 and TRBJ2-2; D remains unclear. The ends were cut back, 2 bases at V and 5 bases at J, with 10 bases in the middle. The CDR3 is made up of 14 amino acids. Germline-derived CDR1 and CDR2 are SGHRS and YFSETQ. CDR3: CASSFVEQTGELFF. As DNA, the CDR3 is TGCGCCAGCAGCTTCGTCGAACAGACCGGGGAGCTGTTTTTT.

Notes on this clonotype: One end of the junction is discordant with germline, which a read error may explain. The J gene is TRBJ2-2, the V gene TRBV28, with D maybe TRBD2 (6 bases). The CDR3 runs to 16 residues. Germline CDR1 and CDR2: MDHEN and SYDVKM. The CDR3 sequence: CASSRLSGGAAGELIF. The CDR3 region has the DNA TGTGCCAGCAGTAGACTTAGCGGTGGGGCCGCCGGGGAGCTGATTTTC.

This clonotype was detected ten times or more. This chain joins TRBV11-2 and TRBJ2-7; 7 bases fit TRBD1. The CDR3 sequence is 14 residues long. Germline V gene sequence: CDR1 SGHAT, CDR2 FQNNGV. The J segment lost 7 bases and the V segment lost 0 bases, leaving 6 bases of the junction unmatched. Written as DNA, the CDR3 is TGTGCCAGCAGCTTAGATCTGGGACAGTTTGAGCAGTACTTC. Translating gives CASSLDLGQFEQYF.

This clonotype is labeled medium-sized. The chain has TRBV5-1 and TRBJ1-1, with D unresolved. V was trimmed by 7 bases and J by 1 base, leaving 11 bases between them. Germline CDR1 reads SGHRS; CDR2 reads YFSETQ. The CDR3 sequence is 13 residues long. CDR3 amino acids: CASGKMENTEAFF. In nucleotides, the CDR3 is TGCGCCAGCGGAAAAATGGAGAACACTGAAGCTTTCTTT. Full variable domain (remainder filled in from reference TRBV5-1 and TRBJ1-1): KAGVTQTPRYLIKTRGQQVTLSCSPISGHRSVSWYQQTPGQGLQFLFEYFSETQRNKGNFPGRFSGRQFSNSRSEMNVSTLELGDSALYLCASGKMENTEAFFGQGTRLTVV.

This clonotype was picked up many times. V is TRBV20-1 and J is TRBJ1-5, with D perhaps TRBD1 (5 bases). Germline loops: CDR1 DFQATT, CDR2 SNEGSKA (reference sequence). The CDR3 has 12 residues. The ends were cut back, 1 base at V and 7 bases at J, with 8 bases in the middle. CDR3 bases: TGCAGTGCTAGAGCGGGGACGCAGCCCCAGCATTTT. It encodes CSARAGTQPQHF.

This clonotype was recorded at least ten times. V and J are TRBV28 and TRBJ2-7; 7 bases align to TRBD1. This CDR3 is 15 amino acids long. Germline trimming cut 2 bases from V and 6 bases from J; bases unmatched to any gene: 10. CDR1 and CDR2 (germline): MDHEN, SYDVKM. CDR3 sequence (DNA): TGTGCCAGCAGTTTAGGCCCGGACAGGACCCCCGAGCAGTACTTC. Its protein is CASSLGPDRTPEQYF.

At least ten counts were recorded for this clonotype. V usage is TRBV7-2 and J usage is TRBJ2-7; 8 nucleotides align to TRBD1. This CDR3 has 13 residues. After removal of 5 bases from V and 5 bases from J, the junction contained 5 bases not matched to a gene. Germline V gives CDR1 SGHTA, CDR2 FQGNSA. The CDR3 DNA reads TGTGCCAGCAGCCGGGACAGGATAAACGAGCAGTACTTC. Translated: CASSRDRINEQYF.

This clonotype has ten or more counts. The rearrangement uses TRBV7-9 and TRBJ2-5, with D unresolved. Germline assignment: CDR1 SEHNR and CDR2 FQNEAQ (reference sequence). Between the trimmed V and J ends, which lost 4 bases and 4 bases, there was a span of 16 bases. This CDR3 contains 15 residues. The CDR3 DNA reads TGTGCCAGCAGCTCGACACGAAGAGGCTTAGAGACCCAGTACTTC. Translating gives CASSSTRRGLETQYF. Complete variable domain (other parts from reference TRBV7-9 and TRBJ2-5): DTGVSQNPRHKITKRGQNVTFRCDPISEHNRLYWYRQTLGQGPEFLTYFQNEAQLEKSRLLSDRFSAERPKGSFSTLEIQRTEQGDSAMYLCASSSTRRGLETQYFGPGTRLLVL.

In this sample, this clonotype turned up many times. The chain carries TRBV4-1 and TRBJ1-1; 7 bases are a match to TRBD1. In germline, CDR1 is MGHRA, CDR2 YSYEKL. The CDR3 covers 17 residues. J gave up 1 base and V 4 bases, and 12 bases lay outside the gene matches. CDR3 sequence (DNA): TGCGCCAGCAGCCCAGGAGGACAGGTGGTTGAGAACACTGAAGCTTTCTTT. Its translation is CASSPGGQVVENTEAFF.

Sample share makes this clonotype medium-sized. The V gene is TRBV27, the J gene TRBJ1-6; 9 bases fit TRBD1. Germline values: CDR1 MNHEY, CDR2 SMNVEV (reference sequence). The CDR3 is 13 amino acids. The ends lost 6 bases at V and 15 bases at J; junction bases unmatched: 9. CDR3 residues: CASSLIPGQGLHF. CDR3 sequence (DNA): TGTGCCAGCAGCTTAATCCCGGGACAGGGCCTCCACTTT.

This clonotype appeared a few times. The chain couples TRBV29-1 to TRBJ1-1, with D possibly being TRBD1 (5 bases). The CDR3 loop spans 15 amino acids. Germline V gene data show CDR1 as SQVTM and CDR2 as ANQGSEA. Trimming took 4 bases from V and 5 from J, leaving 20 bases between them. In nucleotides, the CDR3 is TGCAGCGTTGTTTCAGGATCCAAAAAGGGGACTGAAGCTTTCTTT. As protein: CSVVSGSKKGTEAFF.

Details on this clonotype: A much bigger clone sits one base away, suggesting this may be a read error. The V and J genes are TRBV11-2 and TRBJ2-7; no firm D call. CDR1 and CDR2 (germline): SGHAT, FQNNGV. The CDR3 has 14 residues. The CDR3, as DNA: TGTGCCAGCAGCTTAGAGTTCGGCCTCTACGAGCAGCACTTC. Translated, it gives CASSLEFGLYEQHF.